This entry features one T cell receptor beta chain sequence. This entry is derived from a study of control samples from healthy donors and cancer patients. Germline V CDR1 and CDR2: SGHTS, YDEGEE. V gave up 1 base and J gave up 5 bases, with 9 bases separating them. The CDR3 consists of 13 residues. Clones were sequenced by immunoSEQ multiplex PCR, and TCRdb holds only the in-frame ones, with some missing. The sample yields approximately 160,000 clones, roughly 92% seen once. The gene calls are TRBV5-8 and TRBJ2-5, with D hard to call. The source material was blood. The source of this sequence is a woman aged 18-29 years in good health. This chain's CDR3 is CASSLIVGETQYF. The CDR3, as DNA: TGTGCCAGCAGCTTGATCGTAGGGGAGACCCAGTACTTC.